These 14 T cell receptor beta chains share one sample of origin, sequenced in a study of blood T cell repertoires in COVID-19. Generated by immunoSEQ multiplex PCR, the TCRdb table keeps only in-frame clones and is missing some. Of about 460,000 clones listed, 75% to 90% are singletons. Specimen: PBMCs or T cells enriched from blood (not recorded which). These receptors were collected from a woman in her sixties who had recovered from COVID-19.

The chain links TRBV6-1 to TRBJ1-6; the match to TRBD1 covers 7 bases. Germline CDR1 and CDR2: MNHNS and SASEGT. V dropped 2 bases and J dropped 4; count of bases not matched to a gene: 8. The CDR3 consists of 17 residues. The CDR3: CASSEYGGRGYNSPLHF. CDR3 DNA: TGTGCCAGCAGTGAATATGGGGGCAGGGGGTATAATTCACCCCTCCACTTT.

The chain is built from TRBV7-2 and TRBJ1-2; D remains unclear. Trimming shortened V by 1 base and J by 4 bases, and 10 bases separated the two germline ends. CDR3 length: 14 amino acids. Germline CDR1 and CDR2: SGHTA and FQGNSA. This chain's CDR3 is CASSLDSLIYGYTF. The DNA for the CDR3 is TGTGCCAGCAGCTTAGACAGCTTGATCTATGGCTACACCTTC.

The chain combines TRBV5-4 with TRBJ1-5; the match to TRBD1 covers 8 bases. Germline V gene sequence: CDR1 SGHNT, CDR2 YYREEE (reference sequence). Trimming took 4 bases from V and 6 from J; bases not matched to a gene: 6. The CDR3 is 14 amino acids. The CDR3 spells CASSQDRGSQPQHF. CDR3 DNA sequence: TGTGCCAGCAGCCAAGACAGGGGAAGTCAGCCCCAGCATTTT.

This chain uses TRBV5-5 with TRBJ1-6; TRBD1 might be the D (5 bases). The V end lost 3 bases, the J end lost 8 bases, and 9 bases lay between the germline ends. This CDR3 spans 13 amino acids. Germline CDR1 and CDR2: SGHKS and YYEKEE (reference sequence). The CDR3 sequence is CASSWDWDSPLHF. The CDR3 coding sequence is TGTGCCAGCAGCTGGGACTGGGATTCACCCCTCCACTTT.

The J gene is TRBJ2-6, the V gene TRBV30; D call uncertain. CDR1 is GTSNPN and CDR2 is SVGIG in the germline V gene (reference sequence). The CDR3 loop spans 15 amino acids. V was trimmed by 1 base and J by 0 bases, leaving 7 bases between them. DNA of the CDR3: TGTGCCTGGAGTGGTCCCGTCTCTGGGGCCAACGTCCTGACTTTC. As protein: CAWSGPVSGANVLTF.

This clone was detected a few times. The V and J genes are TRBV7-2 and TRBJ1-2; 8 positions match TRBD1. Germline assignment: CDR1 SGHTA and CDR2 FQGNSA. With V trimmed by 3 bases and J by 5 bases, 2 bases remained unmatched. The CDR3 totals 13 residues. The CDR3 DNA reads TGTGCCAGCAGCTTGGGACAGGTTTATGGCTACACCTTC. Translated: CASSLGQVYGYTF.

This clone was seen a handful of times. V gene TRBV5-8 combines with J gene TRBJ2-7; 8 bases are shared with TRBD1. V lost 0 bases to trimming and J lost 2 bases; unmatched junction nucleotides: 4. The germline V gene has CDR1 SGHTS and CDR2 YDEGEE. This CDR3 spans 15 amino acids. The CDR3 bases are TGTGCCAGCAGCTTGGGACAGGGGAGCACCTACGAGCAGTACTTC. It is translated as CASSLGQGSTYEQYF.

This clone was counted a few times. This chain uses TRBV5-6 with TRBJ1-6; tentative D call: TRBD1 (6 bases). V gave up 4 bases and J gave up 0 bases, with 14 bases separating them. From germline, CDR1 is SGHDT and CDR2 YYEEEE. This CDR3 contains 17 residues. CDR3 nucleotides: TGTGCCAGCAGCAAAACCCCAGGGGCCTCCTATAATTCACCCCTCCACTTT. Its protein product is CASSKTPGASYNSPLHF.

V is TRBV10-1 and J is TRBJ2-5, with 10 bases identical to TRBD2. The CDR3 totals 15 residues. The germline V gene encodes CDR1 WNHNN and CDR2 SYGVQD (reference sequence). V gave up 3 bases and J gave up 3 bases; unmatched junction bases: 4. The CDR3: CASSDGSGGKETQYF. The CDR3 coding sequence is TGCGCCAGCAGTGATGGTAGCGGGGGGAAAGAGACCCAGTACTTC.

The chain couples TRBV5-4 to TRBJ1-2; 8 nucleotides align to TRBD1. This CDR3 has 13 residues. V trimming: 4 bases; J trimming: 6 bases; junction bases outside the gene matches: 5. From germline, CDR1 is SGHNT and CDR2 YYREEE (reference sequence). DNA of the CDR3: TGTGCCAGCAGCCTAACAGGGGGAGATGGCTACACCTTC. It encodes CASSLTGGDGYTF.

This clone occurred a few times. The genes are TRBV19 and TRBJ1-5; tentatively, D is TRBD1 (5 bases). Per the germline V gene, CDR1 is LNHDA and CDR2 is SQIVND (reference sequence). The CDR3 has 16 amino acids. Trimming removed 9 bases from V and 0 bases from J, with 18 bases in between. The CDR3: CASIKTDSYSNQPQHF. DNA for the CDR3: TGTGCCAGCATAAAAACCGACAGTTATAGCAATCAGCCCCAGCATTTT.

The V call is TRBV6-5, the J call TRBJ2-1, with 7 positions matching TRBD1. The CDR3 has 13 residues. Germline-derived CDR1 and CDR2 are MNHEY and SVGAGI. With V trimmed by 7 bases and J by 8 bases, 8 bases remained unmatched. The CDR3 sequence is CASILDRVDEQFF. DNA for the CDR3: TGTGCCAGCATCCTCGACAGGGTGGATGAGCAGTTCTTC.

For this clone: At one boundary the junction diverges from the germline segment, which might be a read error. DNA for the CDR3: TGTGCCCGGAGTGTACGACAGGGTAATTCACCCCTCCACTTT. This gives the protein CARSVRQGNSPLHF. This chain joins TRBV30 and TRBJ1-6; TRBD1 aligns across 7 bases. The CDR3 is 14 residues long. The V gene's germline CDR1 is GTSNPN and CDR2 SVGIG (reference sequence).

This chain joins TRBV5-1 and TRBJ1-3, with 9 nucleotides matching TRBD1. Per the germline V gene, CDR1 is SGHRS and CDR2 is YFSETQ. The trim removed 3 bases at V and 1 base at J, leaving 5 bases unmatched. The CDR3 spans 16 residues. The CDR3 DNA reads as TGCGCCAGCAGCTCCCCCGGGACAGGGTCTGGAAACACCATATATTTT. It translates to CASSSPGTGSGNTIYF.